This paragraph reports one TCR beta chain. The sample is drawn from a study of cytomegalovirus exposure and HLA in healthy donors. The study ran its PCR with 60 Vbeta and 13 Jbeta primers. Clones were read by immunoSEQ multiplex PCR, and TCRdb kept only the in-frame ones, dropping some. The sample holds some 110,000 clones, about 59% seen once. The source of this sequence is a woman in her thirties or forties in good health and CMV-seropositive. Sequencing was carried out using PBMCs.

The CDR3 here is CASSLIWEQYF. DNA for the CDR3: TGTGCCAGCAGCTTAATTTGGGAGCAGTACTTC. The chain has TRBV11-2 and TRBJ2-5; D is perhaps TRBD2 (5 bases). The germline V gene has CDR1 SGHAT and CDR2 FQNNGV. Trimming removed 2 bases from V and 11 bases from J, with 9 bases in between. The CDR3 has 11 amino acids.